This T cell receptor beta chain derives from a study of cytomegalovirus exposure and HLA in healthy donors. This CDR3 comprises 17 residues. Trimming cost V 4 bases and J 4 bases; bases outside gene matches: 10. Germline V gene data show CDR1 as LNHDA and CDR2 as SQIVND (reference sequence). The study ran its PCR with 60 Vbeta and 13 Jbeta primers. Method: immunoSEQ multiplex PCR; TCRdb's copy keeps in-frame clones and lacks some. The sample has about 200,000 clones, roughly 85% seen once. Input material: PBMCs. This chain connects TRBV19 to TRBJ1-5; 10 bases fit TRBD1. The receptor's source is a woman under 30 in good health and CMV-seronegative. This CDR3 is CASSKRGQGEENQPQHF. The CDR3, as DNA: TGTGCCAGTAGTAAAAGAGGACAGGGGGAGGAGAATCAGCCCCAGCATTTT.